The rows below give T cell receptor beta chains drawn from one sample of a study of T cell responses to AZD1222 COVID-19 vaccine. Sequenced by immunoSEQ multiplex PCR; TCRdb stores in-frame clones only, minus some. Here the sample spans some 120,000 clones, about nine tenths being singletons. Sequenced material: peripheral blood, taken on day 0 of MenACWY control vaccination. The source is an adult in good health. Each CDR3 is given with its conserved first and last residue. The D gene is left open where the match is weak. Not every row has a clone size; where given, it reads once, few, many or a size class.

. . TRBJ2-2 TRBV7-9 TGTGCCAGCAGCTTTGGCACCGGGGAGCTGTTTTTT CASSFGTGELFF
TRBD1 . TRBJ1-3 TRBV18 TGTGCCAGCTCTCCCGGGACAGGGACCTCTGGAAACACCATATATTTT CASSPGTGTSGNTIYF
. . TRBJ2-7 TRBV28 TGTGCCAGCAGTCATCACGAGCAGTACTTC CASSHHEQYF
. . TRBJ2-7 TRBV7-9 TGTGCCAGCAGCTTAGCTGAGGGTCGTCCCTACGAGCAGTACTTC CASSLAEGRPYEQYF
TRBD1 once TRBJ1-2 TRBV6-5 TGTGCCAGCAGTTACTCGAAGAGGACAGGGAACTATGGCTACACCTTC CASSYSKRTGNYGYTF
. once TRBJ1-4 TRBV6-5 TGTGCCAGCAGTTACGGAGAAATGGCGGGTGAAAAACTGTTTTTT CASSYGEMAGEKLFF
TRBD2 . TRBJ2-3 TRBV11-2 TGTGCCAGCAGCTTAGTTGCGGGGGGGCCTACAGATACGCAGTATTTT CASSLVAGGPTDTQYF
. . TRBJ1-2 TRBV13 TGTGCCAGCAGCTTATACGGAGGGGAGGGCTACACCTTC CASSLYGGEGYTF
. . TRBJ2-3 TRBV7-2 TGTGCCAGCAGCTTAGTACACACATTCACAGATACGCAGTATTTT CASSLVHTFTDTQYF
TRBD1 few TRBJ1-5 TRBV7-9 TGTGCCAGCAGCTCACTACAGGGGGGACGTCAGCCCCAGCATTTT CASSSLQGGRQPQHF
. once TRBJ2-6 TRBV15 TGTGCCACCAGCCTCAGGGGAATAGGGTCTGGGGCCAACGTCCTGACTTTC CATSLRGIGSGANVLTF
TRBD1 . TRBJ2-3 TRBV6-5 TGTGCCAGCAGTTACTCGGGACAGGGGTTAACAGATACGCAGTATTTT CASSYSGQGLTDTQYF
TRBD1 few TRBJ1-1 TRBV5-1 TGCGCCAGCAGCTCCCGGGACAGGGGGAACACTGAAGCTTTCTTT CASSSRDRGNTEAFF
. . TRBJ2-1 TRBV28 TGTGCCAGCAGTTTCCTCGAAGCGGGCGATGAGCAGTTCTTC CASSFLEAGDEQFF
. . TRBJ2-2 TRBV27 TGTGCCAGCAGTTTCGGAGGGTCCACCGGGGAGCTGTTTTTT CASSFGGSTGELFF
. . TRBJ1-2 TRBV6-1 TGTGCCAGCGGGACCCTGGATGGCTACACCTTC CASGTLDGYTF
. . TRBJ1-3 TRBV6-5 TGTGCCAGCAGTTTACAGACCTCTGGAAACACCATATATTTT CASSLQTSGNTIYF
. . TRBJ2-7 TRBV3-1/TRBV3-2 TGTGCCAGCAGCCCACCCACTCTATATAGCGAGCAGTACTTC CASSPPTLYSEQYF
TRBD2 . TRBJ2-7 TRBV5-1 TGCGCCAGCAGCTTGGGAAGTAGCGGGATGGCCGAGCAGTACTTC CASSLGSSGMAEQYF
. . TRBJ2-1 TRBV27 TGTGCCAGCAGTTTCCACAAGGGAAGCTCCTACAATGAGCAGTTCTTC CASSFHKGSSYNEQFF
. . TRBJ2-5 TRBV18 TGTGCCAGCTCTCCTCGGAGAGGAGAGACCCAGTACTTC CASSPRRGETQYF
. . TRBJ1-5 TRBV19 TGTGCCAGTAGTATAGTTCCAGGGTCGATGGCCCTGGAACCCCAGCATTTT CASSIVPGSMALEPQHF
. . TRBJ1-2 TRBV15 TGTGCCACCAGCAGAGATCAGGGGACCGCTAACTATGGCTACACCTTC CATSRDQGTANYGYTF
TRBD1 . TRBJ1-2 TRBV6-6 TGTGCCAGCAGTTACTCTCCAGGGGGCGGTTTGGATGGCTACACCTTC CASSYSPGGGLDGYTF
TRBD1 . TRBJ1-2 TRBV19 TGTGCCAGTAGCCGCCGGGACAGGGAAAGTGGCTACACCTTC CASSRRDRESGYTF
. . TRBJ2-1 TRBV12-5 TGTGCTAGTGGCAGGACAGACCTGTACAATGAGCAGTTCTTC CASGRTDLYNEQFF